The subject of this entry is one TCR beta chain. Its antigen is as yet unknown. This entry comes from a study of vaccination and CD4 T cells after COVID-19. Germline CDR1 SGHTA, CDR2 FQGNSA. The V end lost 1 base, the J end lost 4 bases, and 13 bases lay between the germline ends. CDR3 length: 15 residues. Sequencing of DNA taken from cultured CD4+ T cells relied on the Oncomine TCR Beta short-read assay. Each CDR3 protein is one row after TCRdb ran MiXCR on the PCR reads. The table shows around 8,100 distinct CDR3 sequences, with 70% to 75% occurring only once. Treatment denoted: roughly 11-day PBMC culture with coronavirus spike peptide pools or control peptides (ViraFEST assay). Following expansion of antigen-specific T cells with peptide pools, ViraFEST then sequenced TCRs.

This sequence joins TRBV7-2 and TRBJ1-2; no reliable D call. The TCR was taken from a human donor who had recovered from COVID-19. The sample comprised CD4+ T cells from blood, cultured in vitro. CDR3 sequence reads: CASSLGVRAGYGYTF. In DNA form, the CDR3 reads TGTGCCAGCAGCTTAGGGGTGAGGGCGGGCTATGGCTACACCTTC.